The 9 T cell receptor beta chains below were found in one sample sequenced in a study of cytomegalovirus exposure and HLA in healthy donors (TCRdb year 2017). The method was the immunoSEQ multiplex PCR assay. A mixture of 60 forward primers for TCR Vbeta segments and 13 reverse primers for TCR Jbeta segments was used in the multiplex PCR. Sourced from immuneACCESS, this table was stored by TCRdb with only in-frame sequences that have V and J called. A share of the clones is absent; for the studies checked, an unresolved V gene accounts for under half, and the remainder has no known explanation. The sample has tens of thousands of clones on record. Clones ranked in the top ten supply 3.5% to 4.5% of the sample. The material sequenced was PBMCs. The receptor set was obtained from a man aged 18 to 29 in good health and CMV-seropositive.

The chain is built from TRBV19 and TRBJ2-2; tentative D call: TRBD2 (5 bases). The CDR3 runs to 14 residues. The germline V and J ends were trimmed by 5 bases and 2 bases, with 9 bases remaining between them. CDR1 is LNHDA and CDR2 is SQIVND in the germline V gene (reference sequence). Here the CDR3 reads CASSVTGNTGELFF. CDR3 DNA sequence: TGTGCCAGTAGTGTAACGGGAAACACCGGGGAGCTGTTTTTT.

CDR3: CASSSGLVADTQYF. CDR3 coding DNA: TGTGCCAGCAGCTCGGGACTAGTCGCAGATACGCAGTATTTT. The rearrangement uses TRBV7-8 and TRBJ2-3, with 8 bases lining up with TRBD2. The CDR3 is 14 amino acids. After removal of 4 bases from V and 4 bases from J, the junction contained 4 bases not matched to a gene. CDR1 is SGHVS, CDR2 FQNEAQ, per germline.

The chain recombines TRBV5-1 with TRBJ2-2; 12 bases are shared with TRBD2. Germline V lookup: CDR1 SGHRS, CDR2 YFSETQ. With V trimmed by 4 bases and J by 3 bases, 7 bases remained unmatched. This CDR3 spans 17 amino acids. The CDR3 loop is CASSATSGSGYTGELFF. The CDR3 DNA follows: TGCGCCAGCAGCGCGACTAGCGGGAGTGGGTACACCGGGGAGCTGTTTTTT.

The V and J genes are TRBV6-1 and TRBJ2-2; 10 bases map to TRBD2. The germline V gene encodes CDR1 MNHNS and CDR2 SASEGT. J lost 3 bases, V lost 6 bases, and 4 bases had no gene match. The CDR3 sequence is 15 residues long. Written as DNA, the CDR3 is TGTGCCAGCAGATCCGGGACTAGCGACACCGGGGAGCTGTTTTTT. The encoded protein is CASRSGTSDTGELFF.

The chain employs TRBV19 and TRBJ2-7; 7 bases map to TRBD1. The V segment lost 6 bases and the J segment 3 bases; nucleotides outside the gene matches: 8. CDR3 size: 14 residues. Germline CDR1 is LNHDA and CDR2 is SQIVND (reference sequence). CDR3 protein: CASSPQRQGYEQYF. The CDR3 DNA reads as TGTGCCAGTAGCCCCCAGAGACAGGGCTACGAGCAGTACTTC.

The V call is TRBV11-1, the J call TRBJ1-1; 7 bases line up with TRBD1. The V gene's germline CDR1 is SGHAT and CDR2 FQDESV (reference sequence). Germline trimming cut 4 bases from V and 1 base from J; bases unmatched to any gene: 3. The CDR3 consists of 14 residues. CDR3 region: CASSSDRSNTEAFF. In nucleotides, the CDR3 is TGTGCCAGCAGCTCGGACAGGTCGAACACTGAAGCTTTCTTT.

The V and J genes are TRBV5-4 and TRBJ1-4, with 9 positions matching TRBD1. Per germline, CDR1 SGHNT and CDR2 YYREEE (reference sequence). The V segment lost 4 bases and the J segment 8 bases; nucleotides outside the gene matches: 6. The CDR3 length is 14 residues. CDR3 protein: CASSPGQGGEKLFF. DNA of the CDR3: TGTGCCAGCAGCCCGGGACAGGGAGGGGAAAAACTGTTTTTT.

The chain carries TRBV5-1 and TRBJ2-3, with D possibly TRBD2 on 5 matching bases. Per germline, CDR1 SGHRS and CDR2 YFSETQ. Trimming left V 4 bases short and J 2 bases short, with 8 bases between. The CDR3 consists of 13 residues. CDR3 in amino acids: CASSRELTDTQYF. The CDR3 DNA sequence: TGCGCCAGCAGCAGGGAGCTCACAGATACGCAGTATTTT.

This chain links TRBV4-2 with TRBJ1-1; D is ambiguous. The germline CDR1 and CDR2 sequences are LGHNA and YNFKEQ. V lost 2 bases and J lost 7, with 23 bases in between. This CDR3 region has 17 residues. CDR3 residues: CASSQPLPAHVAREAFF. The DNA for the CDR3 is TGTGCCAGCAGCCAACCCTTACCCGCTCATGTGGCCCGTGAAGCTTTCTTT.